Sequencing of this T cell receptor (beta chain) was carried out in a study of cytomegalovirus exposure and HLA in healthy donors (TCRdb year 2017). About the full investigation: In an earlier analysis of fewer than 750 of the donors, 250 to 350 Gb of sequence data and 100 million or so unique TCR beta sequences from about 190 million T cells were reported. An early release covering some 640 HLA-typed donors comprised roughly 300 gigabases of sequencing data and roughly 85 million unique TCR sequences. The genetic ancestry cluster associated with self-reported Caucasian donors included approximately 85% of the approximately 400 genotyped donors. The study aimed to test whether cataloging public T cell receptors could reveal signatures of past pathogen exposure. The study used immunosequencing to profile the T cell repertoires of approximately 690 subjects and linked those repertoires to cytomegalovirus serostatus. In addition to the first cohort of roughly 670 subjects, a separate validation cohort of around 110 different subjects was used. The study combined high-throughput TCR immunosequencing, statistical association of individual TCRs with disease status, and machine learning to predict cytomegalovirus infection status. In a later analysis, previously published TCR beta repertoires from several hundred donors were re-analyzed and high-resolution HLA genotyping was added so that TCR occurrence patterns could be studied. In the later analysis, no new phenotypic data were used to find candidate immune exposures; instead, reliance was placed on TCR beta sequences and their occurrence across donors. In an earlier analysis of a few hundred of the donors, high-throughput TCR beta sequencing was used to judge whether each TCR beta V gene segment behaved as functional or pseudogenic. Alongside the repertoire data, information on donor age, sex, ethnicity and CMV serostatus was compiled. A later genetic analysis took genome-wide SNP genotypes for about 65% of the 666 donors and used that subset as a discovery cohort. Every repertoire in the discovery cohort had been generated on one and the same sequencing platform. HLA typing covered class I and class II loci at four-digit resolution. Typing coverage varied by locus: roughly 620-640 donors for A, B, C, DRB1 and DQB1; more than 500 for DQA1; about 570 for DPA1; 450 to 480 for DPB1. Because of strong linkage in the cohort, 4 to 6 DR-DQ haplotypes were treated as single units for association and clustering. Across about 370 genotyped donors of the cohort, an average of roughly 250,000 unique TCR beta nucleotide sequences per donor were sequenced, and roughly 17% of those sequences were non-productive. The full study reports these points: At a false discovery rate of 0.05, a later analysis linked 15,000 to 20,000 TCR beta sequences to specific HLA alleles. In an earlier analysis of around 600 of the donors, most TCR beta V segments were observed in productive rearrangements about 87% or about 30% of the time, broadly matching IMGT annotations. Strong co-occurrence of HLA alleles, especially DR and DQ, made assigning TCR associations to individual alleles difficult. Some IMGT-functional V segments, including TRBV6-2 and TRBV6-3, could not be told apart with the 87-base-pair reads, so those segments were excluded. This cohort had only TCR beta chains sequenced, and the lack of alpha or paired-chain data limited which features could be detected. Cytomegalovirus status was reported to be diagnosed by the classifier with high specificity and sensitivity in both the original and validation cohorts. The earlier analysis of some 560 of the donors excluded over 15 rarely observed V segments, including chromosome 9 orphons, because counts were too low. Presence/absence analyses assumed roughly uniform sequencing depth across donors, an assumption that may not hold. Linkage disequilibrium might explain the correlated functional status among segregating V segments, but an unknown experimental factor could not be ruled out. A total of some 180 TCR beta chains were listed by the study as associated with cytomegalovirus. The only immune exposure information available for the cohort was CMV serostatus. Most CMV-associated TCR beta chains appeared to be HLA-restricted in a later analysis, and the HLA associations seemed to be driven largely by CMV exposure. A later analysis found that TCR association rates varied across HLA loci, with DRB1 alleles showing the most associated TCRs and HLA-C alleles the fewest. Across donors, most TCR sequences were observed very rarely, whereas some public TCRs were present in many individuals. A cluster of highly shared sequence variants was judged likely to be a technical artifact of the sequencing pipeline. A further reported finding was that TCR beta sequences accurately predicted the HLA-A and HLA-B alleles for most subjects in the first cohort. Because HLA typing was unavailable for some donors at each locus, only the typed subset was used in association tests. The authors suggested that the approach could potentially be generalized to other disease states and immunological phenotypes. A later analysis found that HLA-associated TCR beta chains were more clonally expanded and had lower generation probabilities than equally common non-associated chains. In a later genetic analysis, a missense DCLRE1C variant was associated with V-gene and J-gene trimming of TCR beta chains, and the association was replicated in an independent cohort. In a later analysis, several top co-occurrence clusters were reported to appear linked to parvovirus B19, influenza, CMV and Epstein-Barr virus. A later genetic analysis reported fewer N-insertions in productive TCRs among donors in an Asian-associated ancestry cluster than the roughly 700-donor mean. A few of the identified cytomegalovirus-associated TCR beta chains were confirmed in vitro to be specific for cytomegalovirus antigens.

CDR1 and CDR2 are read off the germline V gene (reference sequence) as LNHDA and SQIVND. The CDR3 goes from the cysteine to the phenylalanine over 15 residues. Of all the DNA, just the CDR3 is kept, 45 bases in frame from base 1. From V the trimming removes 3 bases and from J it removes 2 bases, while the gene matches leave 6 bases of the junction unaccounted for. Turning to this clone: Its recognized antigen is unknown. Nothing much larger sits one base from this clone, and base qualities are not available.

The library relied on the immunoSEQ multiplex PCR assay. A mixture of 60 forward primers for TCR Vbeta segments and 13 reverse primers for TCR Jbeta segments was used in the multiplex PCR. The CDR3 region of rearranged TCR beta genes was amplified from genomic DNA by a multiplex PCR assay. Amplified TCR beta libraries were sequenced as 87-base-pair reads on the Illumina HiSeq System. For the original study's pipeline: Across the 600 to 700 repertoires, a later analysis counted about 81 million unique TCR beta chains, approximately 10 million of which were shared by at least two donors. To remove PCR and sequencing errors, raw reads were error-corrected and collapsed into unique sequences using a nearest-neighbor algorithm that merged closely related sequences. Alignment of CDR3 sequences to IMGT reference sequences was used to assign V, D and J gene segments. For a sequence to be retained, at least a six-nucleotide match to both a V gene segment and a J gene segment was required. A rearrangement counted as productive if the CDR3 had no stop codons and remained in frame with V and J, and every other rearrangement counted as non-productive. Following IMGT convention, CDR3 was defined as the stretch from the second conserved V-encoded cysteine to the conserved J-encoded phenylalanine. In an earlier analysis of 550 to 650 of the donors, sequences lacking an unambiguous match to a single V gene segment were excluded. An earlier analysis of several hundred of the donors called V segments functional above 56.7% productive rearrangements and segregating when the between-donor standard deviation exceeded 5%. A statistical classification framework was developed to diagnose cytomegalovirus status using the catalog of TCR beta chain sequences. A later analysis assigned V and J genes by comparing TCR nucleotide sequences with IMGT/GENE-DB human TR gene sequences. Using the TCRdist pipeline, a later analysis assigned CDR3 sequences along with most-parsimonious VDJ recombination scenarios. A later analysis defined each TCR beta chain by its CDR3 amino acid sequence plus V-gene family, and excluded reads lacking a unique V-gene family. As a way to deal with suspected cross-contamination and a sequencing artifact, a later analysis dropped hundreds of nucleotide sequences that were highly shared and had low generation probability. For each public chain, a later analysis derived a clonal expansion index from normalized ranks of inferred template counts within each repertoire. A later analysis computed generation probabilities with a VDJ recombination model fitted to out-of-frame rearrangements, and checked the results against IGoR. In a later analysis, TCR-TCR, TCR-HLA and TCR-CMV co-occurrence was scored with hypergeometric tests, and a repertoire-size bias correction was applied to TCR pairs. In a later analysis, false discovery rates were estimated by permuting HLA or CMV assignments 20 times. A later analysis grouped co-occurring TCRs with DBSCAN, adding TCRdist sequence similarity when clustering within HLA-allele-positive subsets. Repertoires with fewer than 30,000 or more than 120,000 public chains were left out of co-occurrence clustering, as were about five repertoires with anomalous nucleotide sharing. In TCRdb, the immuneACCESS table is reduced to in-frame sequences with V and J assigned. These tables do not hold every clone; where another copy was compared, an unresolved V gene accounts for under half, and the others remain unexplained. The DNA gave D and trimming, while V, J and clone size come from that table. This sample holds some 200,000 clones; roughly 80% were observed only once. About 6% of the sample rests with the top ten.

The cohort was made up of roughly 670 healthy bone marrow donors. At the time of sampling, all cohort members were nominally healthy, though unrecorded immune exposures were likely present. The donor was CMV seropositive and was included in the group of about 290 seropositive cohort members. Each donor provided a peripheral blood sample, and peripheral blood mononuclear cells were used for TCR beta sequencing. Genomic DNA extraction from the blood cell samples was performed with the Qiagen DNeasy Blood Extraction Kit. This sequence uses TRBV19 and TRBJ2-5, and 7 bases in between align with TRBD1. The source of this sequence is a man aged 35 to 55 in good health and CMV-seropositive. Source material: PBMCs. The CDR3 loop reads CASSMTGLPQETQYF. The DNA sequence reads TGTGCCAGTAGTATGACAGGGTTACCACAAGAGACCCAGTACTTC.